The rows below give T cell receptor beta chains drawn from one sample of a study of T cell repertoires in cytomegalovirus infection. Via MiXCR, TCRdb re-called the reads, giving one row per CDR3 protein. The sample consists of approximately 130,000 distinct CDR3 sequences, 20% to 30% of them appearing once. Their antigens are not known. The specimen was PBMCs, sequenced either directly or after in vitro stimulation (not recorded which). Receptor source: a human donor in good health (CMV status not recorded). Some clones in this sample may be carry-over from other donors' samples. Each CDR3 is given with its conserved first and last residue. D genes are given only for firm matches. Clone size appears in some rows only: once, few, many, or a class for an expanded clone.

TGTGCCAGCAGTTACGACGGGTACAATGAGCAGTTCTTC	CASSYDGYNEQFF	.	TRBJ2-1	many	TRBV6-5
TGTGCCAGCATGGTGTTTTCGGCGGGAGGGTCCTACGAGCAGTACTTC	CASMVFSAGGSYEQYF	TRBD2	TRBJ2-7	.	TRBV28
TGCGCCAGCAGCCAAGATCCGGGCGGGAACTATGGCTACACCTTC	CASSQDPGGNYGYTF	.	TRBJ1-2	many	TRBV4-1
TGCGCCAGCAGCCAAGAGGGGGCAGGGCCCAATCAGCCCCAGCATTTT	CASSQEGAGPNQPQHF	.	TRBJ1-5	.	TRBV4-3
TGTGCCAGTAGTAAGGGACAGGGAGTGACAGATACGCAGTATTTT	CASSKGQGVTDTQYF	TRBD1	TRBJ2-3	.	TRBV19
TGTGCCAGCAGTTATTCAACAGTGAACACCGGGGAGCTGTTTTTT	CASSYSTVNTGELFF	.	TRBJ2-2	.	TRBV6-6
TGTGCCACCAGCAACCAGATTAGCAATCAGCCCCAGCATTTT	CATSNQISNQPQHF	.	TRBJ1-5	.	TRBV15
TGTGCCAGCAGACTAGGGGGTCTGACCTATGGCTACACCTTC	CASRLGGLTYGYTF	.	TRBJ1-2	many	TRBV7-2
TGCAGTGCTAGAGTGGGGGGACTAGCGGGACACACAGATACGCAGTATTTT	CSARVGGLAGHTDTQYF	TRBD2	TRBJ2-3	.	TRBV20-1
TGTGCCAGCAGCATGAAACAGGGGTGGACTGAAGCTTTCTTT	CASSMKQGWTEAFF	TRBD1	TRBJ1-1	few	TRBV5-4
TGTGCCAGCAGCGTAGCAAGCGGGAGGGCTGAGACCCAGTACTTC	CASSVASGRAETQYF	TRBD2	TRBJ2-5	few	TRBV9
TGTGCCAGCATGGTCCGACAAGGGTACAATGAGCAGTTCTTC	CASMVRQGYNEQFF	.	TRBJ2-1	.	TRBV6-4
TGTGCCAGCAGCTTAGTCTCGTCGGTGGAAAAACTGTTTTTT	CASSLVSSVEKLFF	.	TRBJ1-4	many	TRBV11-2
TGTGCCAGCAGGGGGACAGGGCGAGGAATCGACACCTTC	CASRGTGRGIDTF	TRBD1	TRBJ1-2	few	TRBV27
TGCGCCAGCAGCCAGATCTGGACTAGCGGGAACACCAATGAGCAGTTCTTC	CASSQIWTSGNTNEQFF	TRBD2	TRBJ2-1	few	TRBV4-1
TGTGCCAGCAGTTCCCGATATGGCTACACCTTC	CASSSRYGYTF	.	TRBJ1-2	few	TRBV12-3/TRBV12-4
TGTGCCAGCAGCCAAGTAGGGAGGAGGGGCACAGATACGCAGTATTTT	CASSQVGRRGTDTQYF	.	TRBJ2-3	many	TRBV12-3/TRBV12-4
TGTGCCAGTTTAGACAGGGGCAATCAGCCCCAGCATTTT	CASLDRGNQPQHF	TRBD1	TRBJ1-5	.	TRBV19
TGCGCCAGCAGTCCCCAGGGAATCGGGGAGACCCAGTACTTC	CASSPQGIGETQYF	.	TRBJ2-5	.	TRBV5-1
TGTGCCAGCAGTTACCGGGCAGGGAATCAGCCCCAGCATTTT	CASSYRAGNQPQHF	.	TRBJ1-5	.	TRBV6-2/TRBV6-3
TGTGCCAGCAGCTCCTCCGCCCCCGGGCAGTTCTTC	CASSSSAPGQFF	.	TRBJ2-1	many	TRBV7-9
TGTGCCAGCAGCCCAGGACGGACCAACTATGGCTACACCTTC	CASSPGRTNYGYTF	.	TRBJ1-2	many	TRBV12-3/TRBV12-4
TGTGCCAGCAGCAGTGGGCACATTCAAGACTATGGCTACACCTTC	CASSSGHIQDYGYTF	.	TRBJ1-2	few	TRBV7-9
TGTGCCAGCAGCTTAGGCGGGGGCTGGACCGGGGAGCTGTTTTTT	CASSLGGGWTGELFF	.	TRBJ2-2	few	TRBV11-2
TGCAGTGCTAGTGTTTGGACGGGAACGGGGGAGACCCAGTACTTC	CSASVWTGTGETQYF	.	TRBJ2-5	few	TRBV20-1
TGTGCTAGTGGTCCCGCGGGCGATTACACCGGGGAGCTGTTTTTT	CASGPAGDYTGELFF	.	TRBJ2-2	.	TRBV12-5
TGTGCCAGCAGCCAACCGGGACCTACGCAGTATTTT	CASSQPGPTQYF	.	TRBJ2-3	many	TRBV7-2
TGTGCCAGCAGCCGTAAGAGGAACACTGAAGCTTTCTTT	CASSRKRNTEAFF	.	TRBJ1-1	.	TRBV6-4
TGTGCCAGCAGGGGGACATGGGGACCCAACACTGAAGCTTTCTTT	CASRGTWGPNTEAFF	.	TRBJ1-1	few	TRBV11-3
TGTGCCAGCAGTTTAATGGGGGGGACGGGAGCTTTCTTT	CASSLMGGTGAFF	.	TRBJ1-1	many	TRBV12-3/TRBV12-4
TGTGCCAGCAGCGAGCGGGAGGTAGCAGATACGCAGTATTTT	CASSEREVADTQYF	TRBD2	TRBJ2-3	many	TRBV2
TGTGCCTGGAGTCAGACAACCGGGACAGGTAGCAATCAGCCCCAGCATTTT	CAWSQTTGTGSNQPQHF	TRBD1	TRBJ1-5	few	TRBV30
TGCGCCAGCAGCCAAGAATCGGGTTATGGCTACACCTTC	CASSQESGYGYTF	.	TRBJ1-2	.	TRBV4-3
TGTGCCAGCAGCTCCCGCGGCGGGAATACGCAGTATTTT	CASSSRGGNTQYF	.	TRBJ2-3	many	TRBV7-3
TGTGCCAGCACCTCGGGGGGGGCGGTCTATGGCTACACCTTC	CASTSGGAVYGYTF	.	TRBJ1-2	.	TRBV6-5
TGTGCCAGCAGTGAAGCGGCCACTGAAGCTTTCTTT	CASSEAATEAFF	.	TRBJ1-1	.	TRBV2
TGCAGTCTTACCATTAATGAGCAGTTCTTC	CSLTINEQFF	.	TRBJ2-1	.	TRBV20-1
TGCAGTGCTCACTTGACAGGGTACAATGAGCAGTTCTTC	CSAHLTGYNEQFF	TRBD1	TRBJ2-1	few	TRBV20-1
TGTGCCAGCAGCCAAAGGGGACAGAGCGGTGGAAACATTCAGTACTTC	CASSQRGQSGGNIQYF	TRBD1	TRBJ2-4	.	TRBV7-2
TGTGCCAGCAGCACGGACTACCAAGAGACCCAGTACTTC	CASSTDYQETQYF	.	TRBJ2-5	few	TRBV6-1
TGTGCCAGCTCACCACCGACAGGCGGACGTCGGACAGATACGCAGTATTTT	CASSPPTGGRRTDTQYF	.	TRBJ2-3	.	TRBV18
TGTGCCAGCAGTTTAAACGGGGGTATTAATGAGCAGTTCTTC	CASSLNGGINEQFF	.	TRBJ2-1	few	TRBV12-3/TRBV12-4
TGTGCCAGCAGTCCCGGGACTAGCGGTGCTTCTCGCACAGATACGCAGTATTTT	CASSPGTSGASRTDTQYF	TRBD2	TRBJ2-3	few	TRBV6-6
TGTGCCAGCATTCTACAGGGGGCTAACTACAATGAGCAGTTCTTC	CASILQGANYNEQFF	TRBD1	TRBJ2-1	.	TRBV12-3/TRBV12-4
TGTGCCAGCATGTCGGTGGGCTCTGACACTGAAGCTTTCTTT	CASMSVGSDTEAFF	.	TRBJ1-1	.	TRBV12-3/TRBV12-4
TGCAGCGTCAAGGGACTAGCTTACAATGAGCAGTTCTTC	CSVKGLAYNEQFF	TRBD2	TRBJ2-1	few	TRBV29-1
TGTGCCAGCTCACCACTATTCAGAATACCTAGCACAGATACGCAGTATTTT	CASSPLFRIPSTDTQYF	.	TRBJ2-3	many	TRBV18